This T cell receptor beta chain was identified during a study of molecular identifiers for immune sequencing clone quantification (dated by TCRdb to 2017 to 2018). Background for the entire study: For a replicate experiment, RNA from roughly 20,000 or 100,000 naive CD8 T cells was divided into five aliquots, and four of the five aliquots were sequenced. The study was a methods study using CD8 T cells to benchmark molecular-identifier clustering-based TCR repertoire sequencing (MIDCIRS) and TCR RNA copy counting.

Library construction relied on PCR. The sample was run on an Illumina HiSeq 4000. Bulk TCR libraries were prepared as previously described, using TCR primers listed in Table S5. The Qiagen AllPrep DNA/RNA kit was used to purify total RNA. Reads from multiple sequencing runs of the same library were pooled before analysis. Turning to the authors' computational methods: Reads were retained only if the reads had an exact TCR constant sequence, and the retained reads were trimmed to 150 nt and grouped according to their 12-nt molecular barcodes. Within each barcode group, reads were sub-clustered at a 15% Levenshtein threshold, and quality-weighted consensus sequences were built per RNA molecule. Non-functional sequences were discarded, and so were lower-count sequences lying one edit away from another sequence. Based on a fit of two negative binomial distributions, barcode sub-clusters having less than 20% of the maximum read count were discarded. TCRdb took the public reads, trimmed them with fastp at Q25, ran MiXCR for clone calling and kept in-frame beta chains. Duplicate CDR3 protein sequences are folded into a single record with the most common DNA and genes. The V and J calls, along with clone size, are taken from TCRdb and not from the paper's own processing. In all, the sample holds about 100,000 distinct CDR3 sequences, and roughly 21% of those were seen once. The top ten clones comprise 0.85% to 1.2% of the sample.

Libraries of naive CD8 T cells were built from anywhere between roughly 17,000 and 1,100,000 sorted cells, with 10%, 30% or 50% of the purified RNA used. Naive CD8 T cells were FACS-sorted as CD8+CD4-CCR7+CD45RA+ on a BD FACSAria II into RLT Plus buffer. To test detection sensitivity, Jurkat RNA equal to around 10 TCR copies was added to samples of roughly 19,000-1,100,000 naive CD8 T cells. CD8 T cells were enriched with RosetteSep CD8+ T Cell Enrichment Cocktail and Ficoll-Paque, followed by ACK red cell lysis. This clonotype was seen many times. Its antigen is still unknown. No base-level quality is on record; no much larger clone is a single base apart. General study outcomes and caveats: The naive libraries included spiked-in Jurkat TCR RNA (more than nine copies' worth), and this Jurkat TCR RNA is not part of the donor repertoire. Highly expanded clone sizes could be underestimated if identical TCR molecules share a barcode. When barcode sub-clustering was left out, chimeric consensus sequences inflated TCR diversity, with chimeras reaching as high as 47%. In CMV-specific effector cells, over 99% of molecules were held by clones above 20 RNA copies, whereas under 1% of molecules were held by such clones in naive cells. Even against a background of about a million naive CD8 T cells, spiked-in Jurkat TCR RNA amounting to a single cell's worth was reported to be detectable. Modeling gave about three recovered TCR RNA copies per cell versus 7.5 to 10 by digital PCR, implying approximately 30% capture efficiency.

The source material was naive CD8+ T cells from blood, with Jurkat cell RNA spiked in. Per the publication, the cell subset or site label means: FACS-sorted CD8+CD4-CCR7+CD45RA+ naive T cells. This receptor was taken from a human donor in good health. Some libraries in this study had Jurkat cell RNA spiked in.

CDR3 reads: CASGLGAGGLSEAFF. The base sequence is TGTGCTAGTGGTTTGGGGGCAGGGGGGCTATCTGAAGCTTTCTTT. The chain was built from TRBV12-5 and TRBJ1-1, with 7 bases aligning to TRBD1. V loses 1 base at its end and J loses 6 bases; junction bases beyond the gene matches: 8. Looking up the germline V gene yields CDR1 LGHNT and CDR2 FRNRAP. The CDR3 numbers 15 residues from cysteine through phenylalanine. Only the CDR3 DNA stays, 45 bases, in frame from base 1.